This T cell receptor (beta chain) is from a study of cytomegalovirus exposure and HLA in healthy donors (dated by TCRdb to 2015 to 2018). Background for the entire study: According to a later analysis, the 120 or so validation repertoires were produced on the same platform as the 700 or so repertoires of the first cohort. Along with the roughly 700-subject first cohort, a separate validation cohort of over 90 different subjects was used. High-throughput TCR immunosequencing, statistical association of individual TCRs with disease status, and machine learning were combined to predict cytomegalovirus infection status. The study aimed to test whether cataloging public T cell receptors could reveal signatures of past pathogen exposure.

On the study overall, not on this receptor specifically: Most TCR sequences were seen in very few donors, while some public TCRs were found in many individuals. According to the authors, the approach could potentially be generalized to other disease states and immunological phenotypes. In both the original and validation cohorts, the classifier was reported to diagnose cytomegalovirus status with high specificity and sensitivity. A later analysis lacked HLA typing for the validation cohort, so it scored co-occurrence in that cohort across all 110 or so repertoires. In the study, 150 to 200 TCR beta chains were listed as associated with cytomegalovirus. A few of the identified cytomegalovirus-associated TCR beta chains were confirmed in vitro to be specific for cytomegalovirus antigens. Of the cluster scores, about 94% were above 0 in a later analysis, which found that TCRs clustered in the first cohort also tended to co-occur in the 130 or so validation repertoires.

Separate from the approximately 700-subject first cohort, the validation cohort of about 130 subjects was the group to which the donors belonged. Only a few counts were recorded for this clone. The clone's antigen remains unknown. Base qualities are not recorded, but no much larger clone differs from it by a single base. Libraries were constructed by the immunoSEQ multiplex PCR assay. In the source study's methods: To diagnose cytomegalovirus status from the catalog of TCR beta chain sequences, a statistical classification framework was built. Here the immuneACCESS table is served through TCRdb, limited to in-frame sequences with V and J called. Missing clones are a known gap in these copies; in checked studies unresolved V genes cover under half, and the rest lacks a known reason. V and J calls and clone size come straight from that table; D and trimming were deduced from the DNA. This sample is represented by 150,000 to 200,000 clones; roughly 85% of them were singletons. The ten largest clones add up to 15% to 20% of the sample.

Taken from the germline V gene, the CDR1 and CDR2 loops are SNHLY and FYNNEI. From cysteine to phenylalanine, the CDR3 is 15 amino acids long. Only the CDR3 DNA is retained, 45 bases long and in frame from the first base. V was cut back by 2 bases and J by 5 bases, leaving a gap of 12 bases between them. The receptor was isolated from a man aged 18 to 30 in good health and CMV-seropositive. Recombination joined TRBV2 with TRBJ1-4; no D segment can be confidently identified. Input material: PBMCs. CDR3 sequence: CASSEWGGRNEKLFF. At the DNA level, the sequence is TGTGCCAGCAGTGAATGGGGAGGCAGGAATGAAAAACTGTTTTTT.